These 18 T cell receptor beta chains were all obtained from the same sample, sequenced in a study of spatial heterogeneity in lung cancer. Findings and caveats of the study: Tumor mutation counts were tracked by expanded intratumoral alpha and beta TCR counts.

The time point denotes: sample taken at primary tumor resection. Antigens for these TCRs are unknown. TCRdb reanalysed the 5' RACE reads using MiXCR and keeps one entry per CDR3 protein. The sample shows 9,500 to 12,000 distinct CDR3 sequences, 6.5% to 8.5% of them seen only once. Source: lung tumor tissue, taken at surgery. Receptor source: a female donor with early-stage non-small cell lung cancer.

Ten or more counts support this clonotype. In a library made to pick up alpha chains, this beta chain is a stray read with a size that means little. V usage is TRBV6-2 or TRBV6-3 and J usage is TRBJ1-1; TRBD1 agrees at 8 bases. Germline-derived CDR1 and CDR2 are MNHEY and SVGEGT. CDR3 length: 14 residues. The V gene end was trimmed by 6 bases and the J gene end by 4 bases; junction bases not matched to a gene: 7. This CDR3 is CASSSRGRGTEAFF. CDR3 DNA: TGTGCCAGCAGCTCCAGGGGGCGGGGCACTGAAGCTTTCTTT.

This clonotype occurred many times. This beta chain appears as a stray read in a library generated for alpha chains; its size is not informative. The chain carries TRBV20-1 and TRBJ1-4, with TRBD1 matching over 10 bases. CDR3 length: 14 residues. The J segment lost 6 bases and the V segment lost 5 bases, leaving 6 bases of the junction unmatched. Germline V gives CDR1 DFQATT, CDR2 SNEGSKA (reference sequence). This CDR3 is CSAETGGADEKLFF. The CDR3 DNA follows: TGCAGTGCTGAGACAGGGGGCGCGGATGAAAAACTGTTTTTT.

At least ten counts were recorded for this clonotype. This beta chain was picked up by a library intended for alpha chains and is off target, so its count carries little meaning. This chain uses TRBV10-1 with TRBJ1-1; maybe TRBD1 (5 bases). The V gene's germline CDR1 is WNHNN and CDR2 SYGVQD (reference sequence). This CDR3 contains 14 residues. Trimming pared 2 bases from V and 4 bases from J, leaving 11 bases between. This CDR3 reads CASSETGGITEAFF. In DNA, the CDR3 is TGCGCCAGCAGTGAGACGGGGGGAATCACTGAAGCTTTCTTT.

This clonotype rates as medium-sized (0.01 to 0.1%). Being off target in a library aimed at alpha chains, this beta chain has a size of little meaning. The genes are TRBV11-2 and TRBJ2-7, with no clear D. Germline V gene data show CDR1 as SGHAT and CDR2 as FQNNGV. V lost 0 bases, J lost 5 bases, and 8 bases lay in between. The CDR3 loop spans 13 amino acids. This chain's CDR3 is CASSLDTANEQYF. The CDR3 nucleotides are TGTGCCAGCAGCTTAGACACCGCGAACGAGCAGTACTTC.

In regard to this clonotype: With the library built for alpha chains, this beta chain is off target and its frequency is not meaningful. The V and J genes are TRBV18 and TRBJ1-1; 7 bases match TRBD1. This CDR3 has 15 residues. Germline values: CDR1 KGHSH, CDR2 LQKENI. V trimming: 4 bases; J trimming: 0 bases; junction bases outside the gene matches: 5. The CDR3: CASSLNRGMNTEAFF. Here the CDR3 DNA reads TGTGCCAGCTCACTGAACAGGGGCATGAACACTGAAGCTTTCTTT.

On this clonotype itself: In a library made to pick up alpha chains, this beta chain is a stray read with a size that means little. The rearrangement links TRBV2 to TRBJ1-5, with 8 nucleotides matching TRBD1. CDR1 SNHLY and CDR2 FYNNEI come from the germline V gene. The CDR3 runs to 14 residues. V shed 4 bases, J shed 5 bases, and the junction held 4 bases outside the gene matches. CDR3 sequence reads: CASSVRTGYQPQHF. CDR3 nucleotide sequence: TGTGCCAGCAGTGTCCGGACAGGGTATCAGCCCCAGCATTTT.

This clonotype was seen only once. This beta chain turned up in a library designed for alpha chains; as an off-target read, its abundance says little. V and J are TRBV7-9 and TRBJ1-1; 10 nucleotides match TRBD1. Per germline, CDR1 SEHNR and CDR2 FQNEAQ (reference sequence). This CDR3 has 13 amino acids. Trimming at V came to 6 bases and at J to 5 bases, leaving 3 bases not matched to a gene. CDR3 bases: TGTGCCAGCAGGGGACAGGGGATGACTGAAGCTTTCTTT. Translation gives CASRGQGMTEAFF.

This clonotype was recorded at least ten times. With the library built for alpha chains, this beta chain is off target and its frequency is not meaningful. The chain uses TRBV27 and TRBJ1-1; 9 bases map to TRBD1. Germline values: CDR1 MNHEY, CDR2 SMNVEV (reference sequence). The V segment lost 5 bases and the J segment 11 bases; nucleotides outside the gene matches: 9. The CDR3 runs 13 residues. This CDR3 reads CASSPSTGGKAFF. The DNA for the CDR3 is TGTGCCAGCAGTCCTTCAACAGGGGGCAAGGCTTTCTTT.

With respect to this clonotype: This beta chain appears as a stray read in a library generated for alpha chains; its size is not informative. The chain has TRBV5-1 and TRBJ2-5, with unresolved D. CDR1 and CDR2 from the germline V gene are SGHRS and YFSETQ. This CDR3 has 14 residues. The germline V and J ends were trimmed by 1 base and 1 base, with 8 bases remaining between them. CDR3 amino acids: CASSLRQSQETQYF. The CDR3 DNA is TGCGCCAGCAGCTTGAGGCAGAGCCAAGAGACCCAGTACTTC.

This clonotype is medium-sized (0.01 to 0.1%) by share. A library prepared for alpha chains yielded this beta chain as an off-target read; its size is of little meaning. V is TRBV20-1 and J is TRBJ1-5, with D tentatively TRBD1 (6 bases). The CDR3 spans 16 residues. Germline V lookup: CDR1 DFQATT, CDR2 SNEGSKA (reference sequence). Trimming cost V 0 bases and J 2 bases, with 14 bases left between them. The CDR3 spells CSAREPGGFGNQPQHF. CDR3 DNA sequence: TGCAGTGCTAGAGAACCCGGGGGCTTTGGCAATCAGCCCCAGCATTTT.

The table lists this clonotype with many counts. Being off target in a library aimed at alpha chains, this beta chain has a size of little meaning. The chain's CDR3 is CASSGRHAVATNEKLFF. Written as DNA, the CDR3 is TGTGCCAGTAGTGGAAGACACGCGGTTGCAACTAATGAAAAACTGTTTTTT. The chain combines TRBV19 with TRBJ1-4, with D hard to call. Germline V gene sequence: CDR1 LNHDA, CDR2 SQIVND (reference sequence). V dropped 5 bases and J dropped 0 bases, with 16 bases sitting between them. The CDR3 is 17 amino acids.

By proportion, this clonotype is medium-sized. A library prepared for alpha chains yielded this beta chain as an off-target read; its size is of little meaning. The chain employs TRBV20-1 and TRBJ2-3, with D hard to call. The germline CDR1 and CDR2 sequences are DFQATT and SNEGSKA (reference sequence). There are 14 residues in the CDR3. The CDR3 is CSALETTGTDTQYF. CDR3 nucleotide sequence: TGCAGCGCGTTGGAGACGACCGGCACAGATACGCAGTATTTT.

This clonotype appeared many times. This beta chain is an off-target read within a library intended for alpha chains, so its frequency means little. The genes are TRBV6-2 or TRBV6-3 and TRBJ1-2; D uncertain. Trimming left V 3 bases short and J 3 bases short, with 8 bases between. This CDR3 region has 13 residues. Germline-derived CDR1 and CDR2 are MNHEY and SVGEGT. For the CDR3, the DNA is TGTGCCAGCAGTTATCAACCGGACTATGGCTACACCTTC. Translated, it gives CASSYQPDYGYTF.

About this clonotype itself: This beta chain appears as a stray read in a library generated for alpha chains; its size is not informative. The chain is built from TRBV3-1 and TRBJ2-1, with D uncertain. V was pared by 3 bases and J by 3 bases, with 12 bases between. The CDR3 runs 15 residues. Germline V gene data show CDR1 as LGHDT and CDR2 as YNNKEL (reference sequence). The CDR3 loop is CASSQEIPFYNEQFF. In DNA form, the CDR3 reads TGTGCCAGCAGCCAGGAAATACCCTTCTACAATGAGCAGTTCTTC.

This clonotype was seen at least ten times. A library prepared for alpha chains yielded this beta chain as an off-target read; its size is of little meaning. The genes are TRBV6-6 and TRBJ1-1; perhaps TRBD1 as D (5 bases). Trimming cost V 8 bases and J 3 bases, with 10 bases left between them. Germline-derived CDR1 and CDR2 are MNHNY and SVGAGI (reference sequence). The CDR3 consists of 12 residues. CDR3 amino acids: CASGHPDTEAFF. In DNA, the CDR3 is TGTGCCAGCGGACATCCGGACACTGAAGCTTTCTTT.

This clonotype has ten or more counts. Within a library made for alpha chains, this beta chain is off target, and its count is uninformative. The rearrangement uses TRBV9 and TRBJ2-3; 11 bases match TRBD2. V shed 4 bases and J 7 bases; nucleotides not matched to a gene: 2. The CDR3 is 13 residues long. Looked up from germline, CDR1 is SGDLS and CDR2 is YYNGEE. CDR3 residues: CASSPSGGNTQYF. In nucleotides, the CDR3 is TGTGCCAGCAGCCCTAGCGGGGGGAATACGCAGTATTTT.

This clonotype was counted between two and nine times. Little can be read into the size of this beta chain, an off-target read in a library designed for alpha chains. The chain carries TRBV13 and TRBJ2-7, with D hard to call. The CDR3 sequence is 14 residues long. V dropped 5 bases and J dropped 4 bases, with 15 bases sitting between them. Germline V gene data show CDR1 as PRHDT and CDR2 as FYEKMQ (reference sequence). This CDR3 reads CASSRSSGWYEQYF. The CDR3 DNA reads as TGTGCCAGCAGCCGCTCCTCGGGCTGGTACGAGCAGTACTTC.

This clonotype rates as medium-sized. Within a library made for alpha chains, this beta chain is off target, and its count is uninformative. The J gene is TRBJ2-2, the V gene TRBV4-2, with D possibly matching TRBD1 (5 bases). The V and J ends lost 0 bases and 0 bases respectively, with 8 bases between them. Per the germline V gene, CDR1 is LGHNA and CDR2 is YNFKEQ. The CDR3 sequence is 16 residues long. DNA for the CDR3: TGTGCCAGCAGCCAAGAAAGGACAACGAACACCGGGGAGCTGTTTTTT. Its translation is CASSQERTTNTGELFF.